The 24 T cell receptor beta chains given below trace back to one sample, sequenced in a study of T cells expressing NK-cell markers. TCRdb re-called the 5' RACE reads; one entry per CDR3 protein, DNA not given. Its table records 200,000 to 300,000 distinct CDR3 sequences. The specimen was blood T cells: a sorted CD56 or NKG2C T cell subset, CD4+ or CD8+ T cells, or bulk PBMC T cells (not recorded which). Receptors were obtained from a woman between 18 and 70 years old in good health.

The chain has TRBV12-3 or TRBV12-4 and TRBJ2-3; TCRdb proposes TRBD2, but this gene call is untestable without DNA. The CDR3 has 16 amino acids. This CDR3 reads CASRLYSGGVSDTQYF.

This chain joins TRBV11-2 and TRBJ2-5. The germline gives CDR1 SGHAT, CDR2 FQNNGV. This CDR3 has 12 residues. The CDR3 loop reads CASRQGVETQYF. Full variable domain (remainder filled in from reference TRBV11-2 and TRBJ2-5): EAGVAQSPRYKIIEKRQSVAFWCNPISGHATLYWYQQILGQGPKLLIQFQNNGVVDDSQLPKDRFSAERLKGVDSTLKIQPAKLEDSAVYLCASRQGVETQYFGPGTRLLVL.

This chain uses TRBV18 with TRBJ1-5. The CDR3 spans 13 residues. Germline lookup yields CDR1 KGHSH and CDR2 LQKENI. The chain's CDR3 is CASSPSGNQPQHF.

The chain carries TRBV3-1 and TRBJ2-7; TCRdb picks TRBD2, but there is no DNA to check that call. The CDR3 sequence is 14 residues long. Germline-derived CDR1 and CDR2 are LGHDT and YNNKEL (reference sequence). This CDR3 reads CASSPRGDSYEQYF.

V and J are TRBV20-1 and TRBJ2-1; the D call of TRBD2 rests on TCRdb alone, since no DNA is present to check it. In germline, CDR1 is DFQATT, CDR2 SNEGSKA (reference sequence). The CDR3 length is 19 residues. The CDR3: CSASLPPAIAGGRYNEQFF.

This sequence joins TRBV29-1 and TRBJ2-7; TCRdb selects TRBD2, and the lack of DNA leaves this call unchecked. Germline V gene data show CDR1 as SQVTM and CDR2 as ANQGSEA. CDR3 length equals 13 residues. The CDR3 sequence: CSVEKGGTYEQYF.

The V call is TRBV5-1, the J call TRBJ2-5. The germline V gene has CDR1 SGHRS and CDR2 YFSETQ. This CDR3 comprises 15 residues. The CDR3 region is CASSLGPGIQETQYF.

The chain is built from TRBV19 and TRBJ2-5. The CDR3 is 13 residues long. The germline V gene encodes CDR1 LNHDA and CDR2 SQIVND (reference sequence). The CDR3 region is CASSIEKGWAQYF.

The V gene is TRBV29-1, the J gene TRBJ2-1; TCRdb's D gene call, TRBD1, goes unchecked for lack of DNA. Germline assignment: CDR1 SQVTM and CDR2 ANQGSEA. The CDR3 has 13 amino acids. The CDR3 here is CSVGSPGYNEQFF.

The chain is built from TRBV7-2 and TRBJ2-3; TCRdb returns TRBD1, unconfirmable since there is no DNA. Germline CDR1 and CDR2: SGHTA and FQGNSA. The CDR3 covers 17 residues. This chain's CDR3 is CASSLLGDTRSTDTQYF. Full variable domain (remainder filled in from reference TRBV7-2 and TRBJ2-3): GAGVSQSPSNKVTEKGKDVELRCDPISGHTALYWYRQSLGQGLEFLIYFQGNSAPDKSGLPSDRFSAERTGGSVSTLTIQRTQQEDSAVYLCASSLLGDTRSTDTQYFGPGTRLTVL.

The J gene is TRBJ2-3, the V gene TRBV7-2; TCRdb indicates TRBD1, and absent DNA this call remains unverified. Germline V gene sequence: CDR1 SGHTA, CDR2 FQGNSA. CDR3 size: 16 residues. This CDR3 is CASRIDGTGGSDTQYF.

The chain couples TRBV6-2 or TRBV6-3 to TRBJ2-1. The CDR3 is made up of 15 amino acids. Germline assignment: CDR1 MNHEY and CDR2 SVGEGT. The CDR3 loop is CASNGVLRTYNEQFF.

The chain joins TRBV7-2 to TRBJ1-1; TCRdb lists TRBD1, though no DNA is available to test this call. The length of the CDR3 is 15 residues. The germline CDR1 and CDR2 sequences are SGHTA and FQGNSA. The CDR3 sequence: CASSVTGRGDTEAFF.

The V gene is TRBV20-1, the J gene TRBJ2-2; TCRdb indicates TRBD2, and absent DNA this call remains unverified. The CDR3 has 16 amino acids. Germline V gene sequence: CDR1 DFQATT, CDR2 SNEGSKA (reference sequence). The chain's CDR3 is CSARVGLAEYTGELFF.

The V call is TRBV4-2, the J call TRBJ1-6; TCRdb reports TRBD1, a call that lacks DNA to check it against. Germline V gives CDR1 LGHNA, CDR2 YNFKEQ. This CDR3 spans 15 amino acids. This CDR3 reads CASSQGTGDNSPLHF.

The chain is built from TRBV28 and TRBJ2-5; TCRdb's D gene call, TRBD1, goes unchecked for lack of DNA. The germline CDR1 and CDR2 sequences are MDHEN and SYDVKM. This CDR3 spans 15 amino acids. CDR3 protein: CASSIRYRGMETQYF.

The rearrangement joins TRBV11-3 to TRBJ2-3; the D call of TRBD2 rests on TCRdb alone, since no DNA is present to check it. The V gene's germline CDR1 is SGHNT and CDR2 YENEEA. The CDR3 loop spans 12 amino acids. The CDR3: CASSSAPNTQYF.

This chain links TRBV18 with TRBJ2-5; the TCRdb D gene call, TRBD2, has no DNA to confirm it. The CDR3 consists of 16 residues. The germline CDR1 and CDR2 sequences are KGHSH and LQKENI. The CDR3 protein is CASSVMTSGAEETQYF.

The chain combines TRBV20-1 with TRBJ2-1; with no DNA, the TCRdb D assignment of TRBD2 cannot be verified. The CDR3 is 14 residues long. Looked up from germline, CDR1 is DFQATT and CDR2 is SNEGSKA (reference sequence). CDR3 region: CSALGGGFTDEQFF.

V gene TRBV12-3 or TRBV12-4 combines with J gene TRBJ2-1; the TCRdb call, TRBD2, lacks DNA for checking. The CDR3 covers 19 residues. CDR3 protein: CASRGEGGWGTSGSNEQFF.

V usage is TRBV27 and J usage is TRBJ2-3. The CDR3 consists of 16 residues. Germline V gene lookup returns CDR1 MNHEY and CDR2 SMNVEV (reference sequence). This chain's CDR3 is CASSLSATASTDTQYF.

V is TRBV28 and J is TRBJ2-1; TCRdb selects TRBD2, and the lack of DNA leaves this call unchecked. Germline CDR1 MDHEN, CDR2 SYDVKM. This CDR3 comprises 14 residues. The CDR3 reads CASKSSLGHNEQFF.

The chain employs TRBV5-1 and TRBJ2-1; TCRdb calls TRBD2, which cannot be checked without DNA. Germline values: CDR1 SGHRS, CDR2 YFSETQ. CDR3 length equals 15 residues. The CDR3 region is CASSLTGGRDNEQFF.

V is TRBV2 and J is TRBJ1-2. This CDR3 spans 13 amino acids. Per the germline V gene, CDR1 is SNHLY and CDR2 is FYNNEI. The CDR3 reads CASSPQRHYGYTF.